This entry is about one T cell receptor beta chain. What it recognizes is unknown. Individually, TCR cDNA molecules were each labelled with a unique molecular identifier. One entry per CDR3 protein results from TCRdb running MiXCR on the 5' RACE reads. Among some 20,000 distinct CDR3 sequences, around 6.5% were seen once, and the ten largest hold 20%. The data are from a study of spatial heterogeneity in lung cancer. The study, taken as a whole, reports: Higher tumor mutation counts went along with higher counts of expanded intratumoral alpha and beta TCRs.

Noted time point: sample taken at primary tumor resection. Whole RNA came from tumor, nontumor lung or frozen PBMC and was sequenced without being sorted. The starting material was lung tumor tissue, obtained at surgery. The receptor was isolated from a female donor with early-stage non-small cell lung cancer.

Here the CDR3 reads CASSQGSGNTIYF. The CDR3 DNA sequence: TGTGCCAGCAGCCAGGGTTCTGGAAACACCATATATTTT. The chain recombines TRBV5-6 with TRBJ1-3, with D perhaps matching TRBD1 (5 bases). Germline CDR1 and CDR2: SGHDT and YYEEEE. V was clipped by 4 bases and J by 1 base, with 6 bases between them. The CDR3 is 13 residues long.